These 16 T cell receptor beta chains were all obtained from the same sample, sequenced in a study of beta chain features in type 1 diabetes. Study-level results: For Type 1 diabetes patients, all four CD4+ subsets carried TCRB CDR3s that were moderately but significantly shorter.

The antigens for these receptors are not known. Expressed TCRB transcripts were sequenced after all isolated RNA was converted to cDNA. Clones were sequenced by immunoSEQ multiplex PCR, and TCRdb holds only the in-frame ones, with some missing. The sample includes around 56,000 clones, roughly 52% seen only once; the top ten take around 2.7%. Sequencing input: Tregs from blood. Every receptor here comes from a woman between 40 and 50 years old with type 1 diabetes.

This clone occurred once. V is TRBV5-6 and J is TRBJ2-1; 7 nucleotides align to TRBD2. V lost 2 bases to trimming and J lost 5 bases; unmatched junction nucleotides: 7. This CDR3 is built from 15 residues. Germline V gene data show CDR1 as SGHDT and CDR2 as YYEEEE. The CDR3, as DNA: TGTGCCAGCAGCTTAGGGCTAGCGGAAAACAATGAGCAGTTCTTC. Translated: CASSLGLAENNEQFF.

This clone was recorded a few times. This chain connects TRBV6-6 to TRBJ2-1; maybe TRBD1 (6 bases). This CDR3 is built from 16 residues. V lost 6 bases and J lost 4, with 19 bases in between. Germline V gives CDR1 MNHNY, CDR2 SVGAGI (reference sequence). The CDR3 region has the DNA TGTGCCAGCAGCCGAGAAGGGCAGGGGCTTTACAATGAGCAGTTCTTC. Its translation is CASSREGQGLYNEQFF.

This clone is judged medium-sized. The CDR3 loop is CASRASGDSYEQYF. DNA for the CDR3: TGCGCCAGCAGGGCTAGCGGAGACTCCTACGAGCAGTACTTC. The rearrangement uses TRBV5-1 and TRBJ2-7; 7 nucleotides agree with TRBD2. The germline gives CDR1 SGHRS, CDR2 YFSETQ. V trimming: 5 bases; J trimming: 0 bases; junction bases outside the gene matches: 5. The CDR3 runs 14 residues.

DNA for the CDR3: TGTGCCAGCAGGACATCGGGGTTGAACACTGAAGCTTTCTTT. This translates into CASRTSGLNTEAFF. The V call is TRBV25-1, the J call TRBJ1-1, with unresolved D. CDR1 and CDR2 (germline): MGHDK, SYGVNS. This CDR3 spans 14 amino acids. V shed 6 bases and J shed 0 bases, with 11 bases lying between them.

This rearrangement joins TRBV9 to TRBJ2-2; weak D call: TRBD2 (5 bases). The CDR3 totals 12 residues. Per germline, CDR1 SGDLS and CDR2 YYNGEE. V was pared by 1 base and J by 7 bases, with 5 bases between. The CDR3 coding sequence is TGTGCCAGCAGCGTAAGCGGCGGGGAGCTGTTTTTT. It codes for CASSVSGGELFF.

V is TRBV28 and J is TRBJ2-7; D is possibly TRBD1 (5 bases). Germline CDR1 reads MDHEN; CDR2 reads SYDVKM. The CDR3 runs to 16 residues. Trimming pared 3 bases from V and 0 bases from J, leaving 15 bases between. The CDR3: CASSFRGGGRSYEQYF. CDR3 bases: TGTGCCAGCAGTTTTAGGGGCGGCGGACGCTCCTACGAGCAGTACTTC.

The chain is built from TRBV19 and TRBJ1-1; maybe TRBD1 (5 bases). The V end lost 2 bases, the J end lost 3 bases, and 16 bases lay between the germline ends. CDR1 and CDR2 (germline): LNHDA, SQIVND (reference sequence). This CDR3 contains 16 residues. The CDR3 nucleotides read TGTGCCAGTAGTATAAGGACGAATCGGGGGGACACTGAAGCTTTCTTT. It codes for CASSIRTNRGDTEAFF.

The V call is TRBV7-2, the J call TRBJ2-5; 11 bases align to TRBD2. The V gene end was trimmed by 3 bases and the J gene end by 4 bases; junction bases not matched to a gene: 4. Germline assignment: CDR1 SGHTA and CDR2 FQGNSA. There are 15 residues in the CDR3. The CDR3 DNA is TGTGCCAGCAGCTTTTCACTAGCGGGAGTAGAGACCCAGTACTTC. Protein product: CASSFSLAGVETQYF.

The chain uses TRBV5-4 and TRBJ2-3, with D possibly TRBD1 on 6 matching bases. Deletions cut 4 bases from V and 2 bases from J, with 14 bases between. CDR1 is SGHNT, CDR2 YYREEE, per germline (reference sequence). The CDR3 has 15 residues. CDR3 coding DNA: TGTGCCAGCAGCACGCCGACAGGATACACAGATACGCAGTATTTT. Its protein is CASSTPTGYTDTQYF.

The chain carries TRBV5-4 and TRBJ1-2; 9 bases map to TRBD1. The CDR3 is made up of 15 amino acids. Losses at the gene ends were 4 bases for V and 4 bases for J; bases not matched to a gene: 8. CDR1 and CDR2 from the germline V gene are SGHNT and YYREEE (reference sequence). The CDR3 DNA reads TGTGCCAGCAGCCCCGGACAGGGGAGAGGCTATGGCTACACCTTC. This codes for CASSPGQGRGYGYTF.

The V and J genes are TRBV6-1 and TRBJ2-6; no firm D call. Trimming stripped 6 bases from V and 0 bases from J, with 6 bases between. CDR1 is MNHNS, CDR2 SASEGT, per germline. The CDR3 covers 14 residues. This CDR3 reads CASRATSGANVLTF. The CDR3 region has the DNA TGTGCCAGCAGAGCGACCTCTGGGGCCAACGTCCTGACTTTC.

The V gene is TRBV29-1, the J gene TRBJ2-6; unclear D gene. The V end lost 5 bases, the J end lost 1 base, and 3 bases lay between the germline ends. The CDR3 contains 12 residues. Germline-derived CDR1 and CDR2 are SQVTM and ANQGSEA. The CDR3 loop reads CSVLSGANVLTF. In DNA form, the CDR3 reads TGCAGCGTTCTATCTGGGGCCAACGTCCTGACTTTC.

The CDR3 DNA reads as TGCGCCAGCAGCCTAGGGACAGGGTATCAGCCCCAGCATTTT. Translated, it gives CASSLGTGYQPQHF. The gene calls are TRBV5-1 and TRBJ1-5, with TRBD1 matching 9 bases. CDR3 length equals 14 residues. CDR1 is SGHRS, CDR2 YFSETQ, per germline. The ends lost 4 bases at V and 5 bases at J; junction bases unmatched: 4.

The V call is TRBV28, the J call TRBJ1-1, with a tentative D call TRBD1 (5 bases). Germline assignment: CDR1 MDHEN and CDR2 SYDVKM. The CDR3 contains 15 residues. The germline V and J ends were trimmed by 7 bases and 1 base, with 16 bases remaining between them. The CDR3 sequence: CASTPSIGANTEAFF. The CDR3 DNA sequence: TGTGCCAGCACCCCCTCCATAGGGGCGAACACTGAAGCTTTCTTT.

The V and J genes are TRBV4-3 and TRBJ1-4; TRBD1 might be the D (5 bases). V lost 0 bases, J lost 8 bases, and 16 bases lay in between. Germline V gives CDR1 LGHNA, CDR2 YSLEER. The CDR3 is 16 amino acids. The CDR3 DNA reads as TGCGCCAGCAGCCAAGATGCGGGGCGCCGAGGGGAAAAACTGTTTTTT. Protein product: CASSQDAGRRGEKLFF.

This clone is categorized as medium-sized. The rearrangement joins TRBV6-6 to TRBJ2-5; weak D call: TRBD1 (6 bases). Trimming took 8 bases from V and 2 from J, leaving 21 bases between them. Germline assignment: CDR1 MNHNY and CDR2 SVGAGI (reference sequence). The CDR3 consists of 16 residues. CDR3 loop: CASAWPAGRGQETQYF. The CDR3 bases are TGTGCCAGCGCTTGGCCCGCAGGAAGGGGGCAAGAGACCCAGTACTTC.